These 21 T cell receptor beta chains originate from one sample sequenced in a study of blood T cell repertoires in COVID-19. Sequencing was performed with immunoSEQ multiplex PCR; in TCRdb, only in-frame clones are kept and a portion is missing. The profile shows about 61,000 clones, roughly 90% of them singletons. What was sequenced was peripheral blood. The receptors stem from a woman between 45 and 60 years old with active or convalescent COVID-19.

This chain uses TRBV5-8 with TRBJ2-1, with 9 bases matching TRBD1. The V gene's germline CDR1 is SGHTS and CDR2 YDEGEE. The CDR3 is 18 amino acids. Unmatched junction bases numbered 11, after V lost 0 bases and J lost 4 bases. CDR3 in amino acids: CASSLVVIQGAGYNEQFF. CDR3 bases: TGTGCCAGCAGCTTGGTGGTTATACAGGGGGCTGGTTACAATGAGCAGTTCTTC.

The chain links TRBV10-3 to TRBJ2-2; D might be TRBD2 (5 bases). The V end was cut by 10 bases, the J end by 0 bases, with 18 bases between. The V gene's germline CDR1 is ENHRY and CDR2 SYGVKD. CDR3 length: 16 residues. The CDR3: CATLPLPRANTGELFF. CDR3 coding DNA: TGTGCCACCCTTCCCCTCCCGCGGGCGAACACCGGGGAGCTGTTTTTT.

The chain couples TRBV5-1 to TRBJ1-3; tentative D call: TRBD1 (6 bases). This CDR3 has 14 residues. Trimming cost V 4 bases and J 7 bases, with 15 bases left between them. Germline V gene sequence: CDR1 SGHRS, CDR2 YFSETQ. CDR3 sequence: CASSPNRDRNTIYF. In DNA form, the CDR3 reads TGCGCCAGCAGCCCAAACAGGGATCGGAACACCATATATTTT.

The V call is TRBV28, the J call TRBJ1-2; D is undetermined. Between the trimmed V and J ends, which lost 5 bases and 0 bases, there was a span of 10 bases. CDR1 is MDHEN, CDR2 SYDVKM, per germline. This CDR3 spans 14 amino acids. CDR3 loop: CASSPVTTNYGYTF. CDR3 nucleotide sequence: TGTGCCAGCAGTCCGGTCACCACTAACTATGGCTACACCTTC.

The V call is TRBV19, the J call TRBJ2-7; TRBD1 agrees at 8 bases. The V gene's germline CDR1 is LNHDA and CDR2 SQIVND (reference sequence). The ends lost 1 base at V and 3 bases at J; junction bases unmatched: 2. The CDR3 sequence is 14 residues long. The CDR3 nucleotides read TGTGCCAGTAGTATAGGGGGACAGGACTACGAGCAGTACTTC. Amino acid sequence: CASSIGGQDYEQYF. The full variable domain, rest sourced from reference TRBV19 and TRBJ2-7, is DGGITQSPKYLFRKEGQNVTLSCEQNLNHDAMYWYRQDPGQGLRLIYYSQIVNDFQKGDIAEGYSVSREKKESFPLTVTSAQKNPTAFYLCASSIGGQDYEQYFGPGTRLTVT.

V and J are TRBV9 and TRBJ1-3, with TRBD1 as a possible D gene (6 bases). CDR1 SGDLS and CDR2 YYNGEE come from the germline V gene. This CDR3 comprises 15 residues. The germline V and J ends were trimmed by 3 bases and 0 bases, with 10 bases remaining between them. The CDR3 here is CASSAHRDSGNTIYF. CDR3 in DNA: TGTGCCAGCAGCGCCCACAGGGACTCTGGAAACACCATATATTTT.

The rearrangement uses TRBV6-1 and TRBJ2-7; 10 nucleotides match TRBD2. The CDR3 consists of 16 residues. The V gene's germline CDR1 is MNHNS and CDR2 SASEGT. J gave up 3 bases and V 3 bases, and 8 bases lay outside the gene matches. This chain's CDR3 is CASSERVTSGIYEQYF. The CDR3, as DNA: TGTGCCAGCAGTGAGAGGGTTACTAGCGGGATCTACGAGCAGTACTTC.

The chain links TRBV3-1 (or the pseudogene TRBV3-2) to TRBJ2-7, with D unresolved. The CDR3 loop spans 16 amino acids. Germline loops: CDR1 LGHDT, CDR2 YNNKEL (reference sequence). V shed 0 bases and J shed 2 bases, with 14 bases lying between them. This CDR3 reads CASSQEHARPAYEQYF. The CDR3, as DNA: TGTGCCAGCAGCCAAGAACACGCCAGGCCAGCCTACGAGCAGTACTTC.

V usage is TRBV15 and J usage is TRBJ1-5, with D perhaps TRBD1 (5 bases). Between the trimmed V and J ends, which lost 2 bases and 7 bases, there was a span of 9 bases. This CDR3 has 13 amino acids. Germline V CDR1 and CDR2: LNHNV, YYDKDF (reference sequence). The CDR3 nucleotides are TGTGCCACCAGCAGAAATACAGGACAGCCCCAGCATTTT. It codes for CATSRNTGQPQHF. Looking up the rest from reference TRBV15 and TRBJ1-5 gives the full variable domain: DAMVIQNPRYQVTQFGKPVTLSCSQTLNHNVMYWYQQKSSQAPKLLFHYYDKDFNNEADTPDNFQSRRPNTSFCFLDIRSPGLGDTAMYLCATSRNTGQPQHFGDGTRLSIL.

The genes are TRBV19 and TRBJ2-7; 10 nucleotides agree with TRBD1. The V gene's germline CDR1 is LNHDA and CDR2 SQIVND (reference sequence). The ends lost 4 bases at V and 6 bases at J; junction bases unmatched: 9. CDR3 size: 15 residues. CDR3 region: CASSNRDRGFGEQYF. The DNA of the CDR3 is TGTGCCAGTAGTAACCGGGACAGGGGTTTCGGCGAGCAGTACTTC.

The chain couples TRBV4-2 to TRBJ1-1; tentatively, D is TRBD1 (5 bases). The CDR3 is 18 residues long. The ends were cut back, 1 base at V and 0 bases at J, with 18 bases in the middle. CDR1 is LGHNA, CDR2 YNFKEQ, per germline. CDR3 nucleotide sequence: TGTGCCAGCAGCCAAGCTACACTTCAGGGCCCCATGAACACTGAAGCTTTCTTT. Protein: CASSQATLQGPMNTEAFF.

The chain combines TRBV3-1 (or the pseudogene TRBV3-2) with TRBJ2-3; maybe TRBD2 (5 bases). V dropped 4 bases and J dropped 0 bases, with 11 bases sitting between them. CDR1 is LGHDT and CDR2 is YNNKEL in the germline V gene (reference sequence). The CDR3 loop spans 15 amino acids. Here the CDR3 DNA reads TGTGCCAGCAGCCCCCGAGGGCTTAGCACAGATACGCAGTATTTT. Its translation: CASSPRGLSTDTQYF.

This chain links TRBV30 with TRBJ2-7, with a weak D call TRBD2 (7 bases). In germline, CDR1 is GTSNPN, CDR2 SVGIG (reference sequence). The CDR3 spans 12 residues. The V end was cut by 1 base, the J end by 9 bases, with 13 bases between. The CDR3 DNA is TGTGCCTGGAGTGGGGGGGGGCGCGGGCAGTACTTC. Its protein is CAWSGGGRGQYF. The whole variable domain, remainder taken from reference TRBV30 and TRBJ2-7, is SQTIHQWPATLVQPVGSPLSLECTVEGTSNPNLYWYRQAAGRGLQLLFYSVGIGQISSEVPQNLSASRPQDRQFILSSKKLLLSDSGFYLCAWSGGGRGQYFGPGTRLTVT.

The CDR3 protein is CASSLDWQDSYEQYF. For the CDR3, the DNA is TGTGCCAGCAGCTTAGATTGGCAGGACTCCTACGAGCAGTACTTC. This chain uses TRBV7-9 with TRBJ2-7; D uncertain. CDR1 and CDR2 from the germline V gene are SEHNR and FQNEAQ (reference sequence). CDR3 length: 15 amino acids. The V gene lost 1 base and the J gene lost 0 bases, with 10 bases spanning the gap.

The rearrangement links TRBV6-2 or TRBV6-3 to TRBJ2-7; 7 bases fit TRBD1. CDR1 is MNHEY, CDR2 SVGEGT, per germline. The V gene end was trimmed by 4 bases and the J gene end by 3 bases; junction bases not matched to a gene: 18. This CDR3 spans 18 amino acids. The CDR3 sequence is CASSSPRQGVLYYYEQYF. The CDR3 coding sequence is TGTGCCAGCAGTTCCCCCCGACAGGGAGTCCTATATTACTACGAGCAGTACTTC.

The CDR3 DNA sequence: TGTGCCAGCAGCCAGGCCATCGGCGGGGCGACCTACGAGCAGTACTTC. Its protein product is CASSQAIGGATYEQYF. V usage is TRBV3-1 (or the pseudogene TRBV3-2) and J usage is TRBJ2-7; possible D gene TRBD2, 6 bases. Per germline, CDR1 LGHDT and CDR2 YNNKEL (reference sequence). V gave up 3 bases and J gave up 2 bases, with 17 bases separating them. The CDR3 totals 16 residues.

This chain links TRBV4-2 with TRBJ2-5, with 7 bases that match TRBD1. With V trimmed by 1 base and J by 3 bases, 5 bases remained unmatched. The CDR3 is 15 residues long. Per germline, CDR1 LGHNA and CDR2 YNFKEQ. The CDR3 DNA reads as TGTGCCAGCAGCCAAGTGGGACAGAGGGAAGAGACCCAGTACTTC. Protein sequence: CASSQVGQREETQYF.

The chain employs TRBV5-6 and TRBJ1-2; TRBD1 matches at 7 bases. This CDR3 is built from 17 residues. The V gene end was trimmed by 2 bases and the J gene end by 9 bases; junction bases not matched to a gene: 19. Germline V gene lookup returns CDR1 SGHDT and CDR2 YYEEEE. Here the CDR3 DNA reads TGTGCCAGCAGCTTCCCAAGCGACAGGGCGGGAACTAGGCGCTACACCTTC. Its protein product is CASSFPSDRAGTRRYTF.

The chain couples TRBV5-1 to TRBJ1-4; 11 bases agree with TRBD1. The trim removed 7 bases at V and 0 bases at J, leaving 8 bases unmatched. The CDR3 extends over 17 amino acids. Germline-derived CDR1 and CDR2 are SGHRS and YFSETQ. CDR3 sequence (DNA): TGCGCCAGCGGCCGGACAGGGGGCAAGGCAACTAATGAAAAACTGTTTTTT. This translates into CASGRTGGKATNEKLFF.

The chain employs TRBV29-1 and TRBJ2-7; 12 bases line up with TRBD2. With V trimmed by 6 bases and J by 6 bases, 12 bases remained unmatched. Germline CDR1 SQVTM, CDR2 ANQGSEA. This CDR3 has 15 amino acids. The CDR3 loop reads CSVAPASGRVSEQYF. As DNA, the CDR3 is TGCAGCGTCGCCCCGGCTAGCGGGAGGGTGAGCGAGCAGTACTTC.

The V gene is TRBV19, the J gene TRBJ1-5; TRBD1 matches at 8 bases. Germline V lookup: CDR1 LNHDA, CDR2 SQIVND (reference sequence). Trimming took 3 bases from V and 7 from J; bases not matched to a gene: 8. The CDR3 loop spans 15 amino acids. The CDR3, as DNA: TGTGCCAGTAGTATCCAAACAGGGGGGAAGCAGCCCCAGCATTTT. It yields the protein CASSIQTGGKQPQHF.